Each of the 27 T cell receptor beta chains below was sequenced from the same sample in a study of T cell responses to AZD1222 COVID-19 vaccine. Measured with immunoSEQ multiplex PCR; TCRdb has only the in-frame clones, and not every one. The repertoire consists of more than 100,000 clones, with 92% occurring once and the leading ten covering 14%. Sequences were derived from peripheral blood, sampled on day 0 of AZD1222 vaccination. These TCRs come from an adult in good health.

The rearrangement uses TRBV3-1 (or the pseudogene TRBV3-2) and TRBJ2-7; the D gene is possibly TRBD2 (6 bases). Looked up from germline, CDR1 is LGHDT and CDR2 is YNNKEL (reference sequence). There are 16 residues in the CDR3. Trimming cost V 1 base and J 4 bases, with 17 bases left between them. The CDR3 sequence is CASSQVGLPRDYEQYF. For the CDR3, the DNA is TGTGCCAGCAGCCAAGTGGGACTTCCGCGAGATTACGAGCAGTACTTC.

The chain links TRBV4-1 to TRBJ2-2; no clear D gene. V gave up 3 bases and J gave up 8 bases, with 13 bases separating them. Germline V gives CDR1 MGHRA, CDR2 YSYEKL. There are 14 residues in the CDR3. In DNA, the CDR3 is TGCGCCAGCAGCCACGGACGATCATGGGGGGAGCTGTTTTTT. Its translation is CASSHGRSWGELFF.

This chain connects TRBV4-1 to TRBJ1-1, with no clear D. The germline CDR1 and CDR2 sequences are MGHRA and YSYEKL. This CDR3 spans 11 amino acids. Trimming removed 4 bases from V and 4 bases from J, with 4 bases in between. The CDR3 reads CASSLGTEAFF. The CDR3, as DNA: TGCGCCAGCAGCCTGGGCACTGAAGCTTTCTTT.

The chain joins TRBV30 to TRBJ1-4, with TRBD1 identical over 11 bases. Germline CDR1 GTSNPN, CDR2 SVGIG (reference sequence). The CDR3 length is 16 residues. The J segment lost 0 bases and the V segment lost 5 bases, leaving 5 bases of the junction unmatched. The CDR3 DNA reads TGTGCCTGGTCAGGGACAGGGGGACCAACTAATGAAAAACTGTTTTTT. As protein: CAWSGTGGPTNEKLFF.

This chain links TRBV6-5 with TRBJ2-7, with a weak D call TRBD1 (6 bases). V lost 2 bases and J lost 6, with 20 bases in between. Germline V CDR1 and CDR2: MNHEY, SVGAGI. The CDR3 runs to 16 residues. The CDR3 reads CASSYDRSPVISEQYF. DNA of the CDR3: TGTGCCAGCAGTTACGACAGGTCGCCGGTTATCAGCGAGCAGTACTTC.

CDR3 DNA sequence: TGCGCCAGCAGCCAAGAATTCAGTAGCGGGGCTACAGATACGCAGTATTTT. It specifies CASSQEFSSGATDTQYF. The chain uses TRBV4-3 and TRBJ2-3, with 8 bases lining up with TRBD2. The CDR3 consists of 17 residues. CDR1 and CDR2 from the germline V gene are LGHNA and YSLEER. Trimming took 0 bases from V and 3 from J; bases not matched to a gene: 8.

The genes are TRBV30 and TRBJ1-4; TRBD1 might be the D (6 bases). Germline V CDR1 and CDR2: GTSNPN, SVGIG (reference sequence). V was clipped by 1 base and J by 4 bases, with 13 bases between them. The CDR3 covers 15 residues. The DNA of the CDR3 is TGTGCCTGGAGTGGCTGGGGGGCAGATAATGAAAAACTGTTTTTT. Protein: CAWSGWGADNEKLFF.

The chain couples TRBV18 to TRBJ2-7; D ambiguous. This CDR3 is 13 amino acids long. CDR1 and CDR2 from the germline V gene are KGHSH and LQKENI. Trimming shortened V by 0 bases and J by 4 bases, and 7 bases separated the two germline ends. The DNA of the CDR3 is TGTGCCAGCTCACCACCGAGATCTTACGAGCAGTACTTC. Residues: CASSPPRSYEQYF.

This chain uses TRBV5-6 with TRBJ1-1, with no clear D. V was clipped by 0 bases and J by 1 base, with 4 bases between them. The CDR3 length is 13 residues. Germline-derived CDR1 and CDR2 are SGHDT and YYEEEE. The CDR3 loop is CASSLGSNTEAFF. The CDR3 DNA sequence: TGTGCCAGCAGCTTGGGGTCGAACACTGAAGCTTTCTTT.

This chain uses TRBV3-1 (or the pseudogene TRBV3-2) with TRBJ2-3; 7 bases are shared with TRBD1. Trimming cost V 1 base and J 0 bases; bases outside gene matches: 7. This CDR3 has 17 amino acids. The germline gives CDR1 LGHDT, CDR2 YNNKEL (reference sequence). The CDR3 is CASSQVQGDPSTDTQYF. The CDR3 region has the DNA TGTGCCAGCAGCCAAGTTCAGGGGGATCCCAGCACAGATACGCAGTATTTT.

The rearrangement links TRBV6-2 or TRBV6-3 to TRBJ1-1, with a tentative D call TRBD1 (5 bases). The germline gives CDR1 MNHEY, CDR2 SVGEGT. This CDR3 comprises 12 residues. Trimming cost V 6 bases and J 7 bases, with 12 bases left between them. CDR3 protein: CASSHGGVEAFF. The CDR3 coding sequence is TGTGCCAGCAGCCACGGGGGGGTTGAAGCTTTCTTT.

This chain links TRBV5-4 with TRBJ1-1; maybe TRBD1 (6 bases). Germline assignment: CDR1 SGHNT and CDR2 YYREEE (reference sequence). The CDR3 runs to 16 residues. Trimming removed 2 bases at V and 0 bases at J, with 14 bases between. The CDR3 sequence: CASSFGGGIMNTEAFF. The DNA of the CDR3 is TGTGCCAGCAGCTTTGGAGGGGGGATCATGAACACTGAAGCTTTCTTT.

This clone came up once. This chain uses TRBV7-2 with TRBJ2-1, with 13 bases fitting TRBD2. Trimming at V came to 3 bases and at J to 6 bases, leaving 2 bases not matched to a gene. The V gene's germline CDR1 is SGHTA and CDR2 FQGNSA. The CDR3 consists of 15 residues. The CDR3 nucleotides read TGTGCCAGCAGCTTCTGGACTAGCGGGGGCAATGAGCAGTTCTTC. Amino acids: CASSFWTSGGNEQFF.

V and J are TRBV12-5 and TRBJ1-5; D remains ambiguous. V was pared by 2 bases and J by 5 bases, with 1 base between. The CDR3 consists of 11 residues. Germline values: CDR1 LGHNT, CDR2 FRNRAP. CDR3 residues: CASGLYQPQHF. The CDR3, as DNA: TGTGCTAGTGGTTTGTATCAGCCCCAGCATTTT.

The chain carries TRBV5-4 and TRBJ1-2, with TRBD1 matching 7 bases. The germline V gene encodes CDR1 SGHNT and CDR2 YYREEE (reference sequence). The V gene end was trimmed by 4 bases and the J gene end by 1 base; junction bases not matched to a gene: 7. The CDR3 has 15 residues. The DNA for the CDR3 is TGTGCCAGCAGCCCCCCCACAGGGGTTAACTATGGCTACACCTTC. This codes for CASSPPTGVNYGYTF.

The chain has TRBV4-1 and TRBJ1-6; D ambiguous. Germline assignment: CDR1 MGHRA and CDR2 YSYEKL. The CDR3 is 16 residues long. V lost 1 base, J lost 3 bases, and 10 bases lay in between. CDR3 in amino acids: CASSQVEGNYNSPLHF. In DNA form, the CDR3 reads TGCGCCAGCAGCCAAGTCGAGGGAAACTATAATTCACCCCTCCACTTT.

This chain joins TRBV3-1 (or the pseudogene TRBV3-2) and TRBJ2-7; D uncertain. V was clipped by 3 bases and J by 5 bases, with 20 bases between them. This CDR3 is 16 amino acids long. Per the germline V gene, CDR1 is LGHDT and CDR2 is YNNKEL (reference sequence). CDR3 loop: CASSHIQANRWDEQYF. Here the CDR3 DNA reads TGTGCCAGCAGCCACATTCAGGCTAATCGTTGGGACGAGCAGTACTTC.

The gene calls are TRBV12-3 or TRBV12-4 and TRBJ2-7; a possible D gene is TRBD2 (6 bases). This CDR3 region has 13 residues. V gave up 5 bases and J gave up 5 bases, with 13 bases separating them. The CDR3 is CASSAMGGHEQYF. The CDR3 nucleotides read TGTGCCAGCAGTGCCATGGGGGGTCACGAGCAGTACTTC.

The chain couples TRBV4-3 to TRBJ2-5; possible D gene TRBD2, 5 bases. The CDR3 has 15 amino acids. Germline assignment: CDR1 LGHNA and CDR2 YSLEER. Trimming removed 1 base at V and 1 base at J, with 10 bases between. CDR3 DNA: TGCGCCAGCAGCCAAGCTGCGGGCTCCCAAGAGACCCAGTACTTC. Protein sequence: CASSQAAGSQETQYF.

The rearrangement uses TRBV28 and TRBJ1-2; D uncertain. The CDR3 has 14 residues. CDR1 and CDR2 from the germline V gene are MDHEN and SYDVKM. Between the trimmed V and J ends, which lost 7 bases and 10 bases, there was a span of 22 bases. As DNA, the CDR3 is TGTGCCAGCACCCCAAGAGGAGGCCCTTTAATCTACACCTTC. It translates to CASTPRGGPLIYTF.

The chain links TRBV11-2 to TRBJ1-3; 7 nucleotides align to TRBD1. After removal of 0 bases from V and 4 bases from J, the junction contained 6 bases not matched to a gene. Germline V gene lookup returns CDR1 SGHAT and CDR2 FQNNGV. CDR3 size: 16 residues. CDR3 DNA sequence: TGTGCCAGCAGCTTAGAGTCGACAGGGAGAGGAAACACCATATATTTT. Translated: CASSLESTGRGNTIYF.

The J gene is TRBJ1-2, the V gene TRBV4-3; 10 nucleotides align to TRBD1. V lost 2 bases, J lost 3 bases, and 6 bases stayed unmatched. The CDR3 spans 16 residues. Germline CDR1 is LGHNA and CDR2 is YSLEER. The DNA of the CDR3 is TGCGCCAGCAGCCAAATCGGACAGGGGGACGACTATGGCTACACCTTC. Translating it yields CASSQIGQGDDYGYTF.

In its sample, this clone was seen a few times. The genes are TRBV7-8 and TRBJ2-7; TRBD2 might be the D (5 bases). This CDR3 is built from 14 residues. V was shortened by 4 bases and J by 0 bases, with 10 bases between the two germline ends. Germline-derived CDR1 and CDR2 are SGHVS and FQNEAQ. The DNA for the CDR3 is TGTGCCAGCAGCTCCCGGGATATCTCCTACGAGCAGTACTTC. Residues: CASSSRDISYEQYF.

The rearrangement links TRBV9 to TRBJ1-6; possible D gene TRBD1, 5 bases. This CDR3 is built from 14 residues. With 0 bases removed from V and 9 bases from J, the gap between germline ends came to 10 bases. Germline V gene data show CDR1 as SGDLS and CDR2 as YYNGEE. CDR3 amino acids: CASSVAGDSSPLHF. DNA for the CDR3: TGTGCCAGCAGCGTAGCGGGGGATAGTTCACCCCTCCACTTT.

The sample holds one count of this clone. The chain is built from TRBV4-3 and TRBJ1-2; 7 bases agree with TRBD1. This CDR3 has 14 residues. The germline CDR1 and CDR2 sequences are LGHNA and YSLEER. J lost 2 bases, V lost 4 bases, and 4 bases had no gene match. CDR3 sequence (DNA): TGCGCCAGCAGCCCCTACAGGGGAAACTATGGCTACACCTTC. Its protein is CASSPYRGNYGYTF.

J is TRBJ2-1 and V is TRBV6-2 or TRBV6-3, with D perhaps TRBD1 (6 bases). Looked up from germline, CDR1 is MNHEY and CDR2 is SVGEGT. Trimming stripped 5 bases from V and 9 bases from J, with 14 bases between. The CDR3 totals 13 residues. CDR3 sequence (DNA): TGTGCCAGCAGTAAAGATACAGGGTTTGAGCAGTTCTTC. It codes for CASSKDTGFEQFF.

The V gene is TRBV11-2, the J gene TRBJ2-7, with 8 bases matching TRBD1. Per germline, CDR1 SGHAT and CDR2 FQNNGV. The CDR3 runs to 14 residues. The V segment lost 4 bases and the J segment 8 bases; nucleotides outside the gene matches: 10. CDR3 amino acids: CASSSGTGGVQQYF. Written as DNA, the CDR3 is TGTGCCAGCAGCTCGGGGACAGGAGGAGTGCAGCAGTACTTC.